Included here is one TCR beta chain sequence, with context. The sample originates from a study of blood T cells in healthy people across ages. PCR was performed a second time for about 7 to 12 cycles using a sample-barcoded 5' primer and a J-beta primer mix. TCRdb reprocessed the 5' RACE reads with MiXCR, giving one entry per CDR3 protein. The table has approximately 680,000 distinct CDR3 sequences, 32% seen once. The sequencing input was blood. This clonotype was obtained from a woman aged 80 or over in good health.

The CDR3 DNA sequence: TGCAGTGCTAGAGATCGCGGGAGCGGGCAGTTCTTC. Its protein product is CSARDRGSGQFF. The chain employs TRBV20-1 and TRBJ2-1, with 7 bases matching TRBD2. There are 12 residues in the CDR3. Looked up from germline, CDR1 is DFQATT and CDR2 is SNEGSKA (reference sequence). J lost 12 bases, V lost 0 bases, and 5 bases had no gene match.